Each of the 23 T cell receptor beta chains below was sequenced from the same sample in a study of cytomegalovirus exposure and HLA in healthy donors (dated by TCRdb to about 2017). The library was prepared using the immunoSEQ multiplex PCR assay. For the multiplex PCR, a mixture combining 60 forward primers for TCR Vbeta segments and 13 reverse primers for TCR Jbeta segments was used. TCRdb re-hosts the immuneACCESS table, in-frame sequences only. Its copies lack some clones; in the studies checked, an unresolved V gene accounts for under half of them, and the cause for the rest is not known. The sample records approximately 190,000 clones, 77% of which are singletons. Together, the top ten hold 2% to 2.5% of the sample. Material: PBMCs. These receptors came from a woman aged 25 to 39 in good health and CMV-seropositive.

In this sample, this clone turned up once. The chain recombines TRBV6-1 with TRBJ2-5; TRBD1 matches 10 bases. The V gene's germline CDR1 is MNHNS and CDR2 SASEGT. The CDR3 runs 15 residues. With V trimmed by 7 bases and J by 4 bases, 9 bases remained unmatched. The CDR3 region is CASNVGTGVGETQYF. CDR3 bases: TGTGCCAGCAACGTCGGGACAGGGGTCGGAGAGACCCAGTACTTC.

This rearrangement joins TRBV5-1 to TRBJ1-4, with no clear D. CDR1 SGHRS and CDR2 YFSETQ come from the germline V gene. With 0 bases removed from V and 5 bases from J, the gap between germline ends came to 14 bases. This CDR3 region has 16 residues. The CDR3 coding sequence is TGCGCCAGCAGCTTGGGCGGAACAATAGTGAATGAAAAACTGTTTTTT. Protein sequence: CASSLGGTIVNEKLFF. Full variable domain (remainder filled in from reference TRBV5-1 and TRBJ1-4): KAGVTQTPRYLIKTRGQQVTLSCSPISGHRSVSWYQQTPGQGLQFLFEYFSETQRNKGNFPGRFSGRQFSNSRSEMNVSTLELGDSALYLCASSLGGTIVNEKLFFGSGTQLSVL.

V is TRBV7-6 and J is TRBJ2-7, with 7 bases aligning to TRBD1. In germline, CDR1 is SGHVS, CDR2 FNYEAQ. The V and J ends lost 3 bases and 6 bases, in that order; junction bases with no gene match: 5. This CDR3 contains 13 residues. CDR3 nucleotides: TGTGCCAGCAGCTTCGACAGGGTGGCCGAGCAGTACTTC. As protein: CASSFDRVAEQYF. The variable domain in full, with the rest retrieved from reference TRBV7-6 and TRBJ2-7, is GAGVSQSPRYKVTKRGQDVALRCDPISGHVSLYWYRQALGQGPEFLTYFNYEAQQDKSGLPNDRFSAERPEGSISTLTIQRTEQRDSAMYRCASSFDRVAEQYFGPGTRLTVT.

The chain is built from TRBV6-6 and TRBJ1-1; the D gene is possibly TRBD1 (5 bases). V lost 3 bases to trimming and J lost 0 bases, with 11 bases between them. The CDR3 is 15 residues long. CDR1 and CDR2 (germline): MNHNY, SVGAGI (reference sequence). CDR3 sequence reads: CASSYIGRVNTEAFF. The CDR3 bases are TGTGCCAGCAGTTATATCGGCAGGGTGAACACTGAAGCTTTCTTT.

The V call is TRBV6-5, the J call TRBJ1-4; D gene unclear. Germline CDR1 is MNHEY and CDR2 is SVGAGI. Trimming took off 4 bases at V and 2 bases at J, with 11 bases between the two ends. This CDR3 is built from 15 residues. CDR3 bases: TGTGCCAGCAGTTCCTGGGCTCTCACTAATGAAAAACTGTTTTTT. As protein: CASSSWALTNEKLFF.

V gene TRBV15 combines with J gene TRBJ2-1, with a weak D call TRBD1 (7 bases). Trimming left V 6 bases short and J 2 bases short, with 14 bases between. Germline CDR1 reads LNHNV; CDR2 reads YYDKDF (reference sequence). This CDR3 is 15 amino acids long. The CDR3 is CATSAAGQPYNEQFF. In DNA form, the CDR3 reads TGTGCCACCAGTGCGGCGGGACAGCCCTACAATGAGCAGTTCTTC.

The chain recombines TRBV9 with TRBJ1-6; the D is unclear. The CDR3 is made up of 12 amino acids. CDR1 SGDLS and CDR2 YYNGEE come from the germline V gene. Trimming cost V 0 bases and J 14 bases, with 9 bases left between them. The DNA for the CDR3 is TGTGCCAGCAGCGTAGGGGGAGAGTCCCTCCACTTT. It translates to CASSVGGESLHF. The entire variable domain, with the rest obtained from reference TRBV9 and TRBJ1-6, is as follows: DSGVTQTPKHLITATGQRVTLRCSPRSGDLSVYWYQQSLDQGLQFLIQYYNGEERAKGNILERFSAQQFPDLHSELNLSSLELGDSALYFCASSVGGESLHFGNGTRLTVT.

The genes are TRBV7-2 and TRBJ1-5; D is undetermined. Germline values: CDR1 SGHTA, CDR2 FQGNSA. This CDR3 is 13 amino acids long. V shed 5 bases and J shed 6 bases, with 11 bases lying between them. DNA of the CDR3: TGTGCCAGCAGCCCCCGGAGAGGTCAGCCCCAGCATTTT. Translating it yields CASSPRRGQPQHF.

The sample holds a few counts of this clone. The V and J genes are TRBV11-2 and TRBJ2-1, with TRBD2 matching 8 bases. The CDR3 sequence is 18 residues long. Germline CDR1 is SGHAT and CDR2 is FQNNGV. V shed 5 bases and J 7 bases; nucleotides not matched to a gene: 19. The CDR3 protein is CASSNRRGGKVVGNEQFF. The CDR3 DNA reads TGTGCCAGCAGCAATCGTCGGGGGGGGAAGGTGGTAGGGAATGAGCAGTTCTTC.

This rearrangement joins TRBV28 to TRBJ1-6, with D maybe TRBD1 (5 bases). The germline V and J ends were trimmed by 11 bases and 4 bases, with 21 bases remaining between them. From germline, CDR1 is MDHEN and CDR2 SYDVKM. The CDR3 totals 16 residues. CDR3: CAPNLGAGQYNSPLHF. CDR3 nucleotides: TGTGCCCCTAACCTTGGGGCAGGCCAGTATAATTCACCCCTCCACTTT. Full variable domain (missing parts from reference TRBV28 and TRBJ1-6): DVKVTQSSRYLVKRTGEKVFLECVQDMDHENMFWYRQDPGLGLRLIYFSYDVKMKEKGDIPEGYSVSREKKERFSLILESASTNQTSMYLCAPNLGAGQYNSPLHFGNGTRLTVT.

The chain uses TRBV27 and TRBJ1-1, with no clear D. The CDR3 extends over 13 amino acids. Per the germline V gene, CDR1 is MNHEY and CDR2 is SMNVEV (reference sequence). With 6 bases removed from V and 1 base from J, the gap between germline ends came to 9 bases. The CDR3 sequence is CASREWRNTEAFF. The CDR3, as DNA: TGTGCCAGCAGGGAATGGAGGAACACTGAAGCTTTCTTT.

The chain joins TRBV27 to TRBJ2-7; 11 positions agree with TRBD2. CDR3 size: 14 residues. Per germline, CDR1 MNHEY and CDR2 SMNVEV (reference sequence). V gave up 7 bases and J gave up 1 base; unmatched junction bases: 3. The CDR3 sequence: CASTPSGRSYEQYF. CDR3 nucleotide sequence: TGTGCCAGCACCCCTAGCGGGAGGTCCTACGAGCAGTACTTC.

The chain couples TRBV10-3 to TRBJ2-3, with 8 bases aligning to TRBD2. The CDR3 contains 15 residues. With V trimmed by 8 bases and J by 0 bases, 7 bases remained unmatched. Per germline, CDR1 ENHRY and CDR2 SYGVKD. This CDR3 is CAISFSGVSTDTQYF. For the CDR3, the DNA is TGTGCCATCTCCTTTAGCGGGGTTAGCACAGATACGCAGTATTTT.

The CDR3 nucleotides are TGTGCCAGCAGCTTAGTAGGGACACCGTTAGGGAATCAGCCCCAGCATTTT. Encoded protein: CASSLVGTPLGNQPQHF. The chain uses TRBV7-2 and TRBJ1-5, with D perhaps matching TRBD1 (6 bases). With 1 base removed from V and 4 bases from J, the gap between germline ends came to 17 bases. The V gene's germline CDR1 is SGHTA and CDR2 FQGNSA. This CDR3 spans 17 amino acids.

The chain joins TRBV27 to TRBJ1-2; no clear D gene. CDR3 size: 13 residues. Germline V gene data show CDR1 as MNHEY and CDR2 as SMNVEV (reference sequence). V was cut by 5 bases and J by 8 bases, with 15 bases left in between. CDR3 loop: CASSRRGGGGYTF. In nucleotides, the CDR3 is TGTGCCAGCAGTCGCCGGGGTGGTGGAGGCTACACCTTC.

The rearrangement uses TRBV7-9 and TRBJ1-1, with a tentative D call TRBD1 (6 bases). V gave up 4 bases and J gave up 6 bases, with 9 bases separating them. The germline CDR1 and CDR2 sequences are SEHNR and FQNEAQ (reference sequence). This CDR3 comprises 12 residues. CDR3 sequence: CASSSRTAEAFF. The DNA of the CDR3 is TGTGCCAGCAGCTCAAGGACAGCTGAAGCTTTCTTT.

The sample holds one count of this clone. J is TRBJ2-7 and V is TRBV19, with 7 bases aligning to TRBD2. The germline V gene has CDR1 LNHDA and CDR2 SQIVND (reference sequence). The V segment lost 5 bases and the J segment 6 bases; nucleotides outside the gene matches: 13. The CDR3 is made up of 15 amino acids. DNA for the CDR3: TGTGCCAGTAGTGGAACGGGGGGAGTCGGGCGCGAGCAGTACTTC. This translates into CASSGTGGVGREQYF.

This chain connects TRBV5-1 to TRBJ2-3; TRBD2 matches at 10 bases. CDR3 length: 16 amino acids. CDR1 and CDR2 (germline): SGHRS, YFSETQ. Trimming removed 2 bases from V and 3 bases from J; junction bases left unmatched: 6. The CDR3 region has the DNA TGCGCCAGCAGCTTTGAACGGACTAGCGGTACAGATACGCAGTATTTT. Its protein is CASSFERTSGTDTQYF.

This clone was recorded once. The V gene is TRBV2, the J gene TRBJ1-5, with TRBD1 as a possible D gene (6 bases). V lost 7 bases to trimming and J lost 2 bases, with 12 bases between them. The germline V gene has CDR1 SNHLY and CDR2 FYNNEI. The CDR3 consists of 14 residues. CDR3 protein: CASNREYGNQPQHF. The CDR3 DNA sequence: TGTGCCAGCAACAGGGAGTATGGCAATCAGCCCCAGCATTTT. The full variable domain, its missing parts supplied by reference TRBV2 and TRBJ1-5, is EPEVTQTPSHQVTQMGQEVILRCVPISNHLYFYWYRQILGQKVEFLVSFYNNEISEKSEIFDDQFSVERPDGSNFTLKIRSTKLEDSAMYFCASNREYGNQPQHFGDGTRLSIL.

This clone occurred a few times. This chain uses TRBV5-1 with TRBJ1-2; 9 positions agree with TRBD1. The junction had 3 bases not matched to a gene; V was cut back by 0 bases and J by 6 bases. Germline CDR1 reads SGHRS; CDR2 reads YFSETQ. The CDR3 covers 14 residues. Written as DNA, the CDR3 is TGCGCCAGCAGCTTGGCGGGACAGGGTGATGGCTACACCTTC. Its protein product is CASSLAGQGDGYTF.

The chain combines TRBV19 with TRBJ1-1; D not certain. The CDR3 sequence is 13 residues long. The V end was cut by 1 base, the J end by 7 bases, with 10 bases between. Germline V gene data show CDR1 as LNHDA and CDR2 as SQIVND (reference sequence). This CDR3 reads CASSIGSFGEAFF. The CDR3 coding sequence is TGTGCCAGTAGTATAGGGAGTTTTGGTGAAGCTTTCTTT.

The V call is TRBV18, the J call TRBJ1-4, with TRBD1 as a possible D gene (6 bases). The CDR3 loop spans 15 amino acids. Trimming removed 3 bases at V and 3 bases at J, with 11 bases between. Germline V gene sequence: CDR1 KGHSH, CDR2 LQKENI. The CDR3 reads CASSPRQEPNEKLFF. Written as DNA, the CDR3 is TGTGCCAGCTCACCCCGACAGGAACCTAATGAAAAACTGTTTTTT.

V and J are TRBV7-3 and TRBJ2-5; 7 positions agree with TRBD2. With 3 bases clipped from V and 5 bases from J, the junction kept 6 bases outside the gene matches. The CDR3 runs to 14 residues. Germline loops: CDR1 SGHTA, CDR2 FQGTGA. The CDR3, as DNA: TGTGCCAGCAGCTTTGGACTAGTGGGGGAGACCCAGTACTTC. Its protein product is CASSFGLVGETQYF.